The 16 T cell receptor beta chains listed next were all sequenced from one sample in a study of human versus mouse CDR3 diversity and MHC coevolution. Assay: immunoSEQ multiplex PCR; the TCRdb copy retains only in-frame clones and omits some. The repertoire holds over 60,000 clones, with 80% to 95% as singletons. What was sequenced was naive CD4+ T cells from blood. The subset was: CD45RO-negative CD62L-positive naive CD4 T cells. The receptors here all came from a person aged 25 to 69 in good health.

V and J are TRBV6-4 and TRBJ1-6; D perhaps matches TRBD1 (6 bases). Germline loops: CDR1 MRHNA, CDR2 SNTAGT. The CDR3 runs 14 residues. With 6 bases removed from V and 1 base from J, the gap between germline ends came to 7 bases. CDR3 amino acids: CASSRGSYNSPLHF. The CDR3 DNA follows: TGTGCCAGCAGCAGGGGTTCCTATAATTCACCCCTCCACTTT.

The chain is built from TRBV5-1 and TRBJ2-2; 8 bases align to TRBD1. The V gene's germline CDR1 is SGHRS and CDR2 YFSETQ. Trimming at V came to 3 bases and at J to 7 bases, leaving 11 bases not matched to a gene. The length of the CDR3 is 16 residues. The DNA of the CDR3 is TGCGCCAGCAGCTCTCCCGTACAGGGGGTAGTCGGGGAGCTGTTTTTT. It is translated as CASSSPVQGVVGELFF.

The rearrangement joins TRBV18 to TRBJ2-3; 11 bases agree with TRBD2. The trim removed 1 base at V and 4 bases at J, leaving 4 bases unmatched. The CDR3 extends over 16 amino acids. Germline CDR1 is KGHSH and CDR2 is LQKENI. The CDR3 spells CASSPLAGGLADTQYF. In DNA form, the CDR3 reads TGTGCCAGCTCACCACTAGCGGGGGGGCTCGCAGATACGCAGTATTTT.

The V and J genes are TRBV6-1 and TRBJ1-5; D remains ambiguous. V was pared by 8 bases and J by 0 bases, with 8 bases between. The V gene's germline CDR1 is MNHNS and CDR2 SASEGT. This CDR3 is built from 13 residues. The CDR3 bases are TGTGCCAGCGGGCAGAATAGCAATCAGCCCCAGCATTTT. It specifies CASGQNSNQPQHF.

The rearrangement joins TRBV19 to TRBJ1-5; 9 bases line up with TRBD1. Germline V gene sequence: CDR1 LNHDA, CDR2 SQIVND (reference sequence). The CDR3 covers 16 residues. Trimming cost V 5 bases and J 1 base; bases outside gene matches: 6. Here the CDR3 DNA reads TGTGCCAGTAGTCCCGGGACAGGGAGAAGCAATCAGCCCCAGCATTTT. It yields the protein CASSPGTGRSNQPQHF.

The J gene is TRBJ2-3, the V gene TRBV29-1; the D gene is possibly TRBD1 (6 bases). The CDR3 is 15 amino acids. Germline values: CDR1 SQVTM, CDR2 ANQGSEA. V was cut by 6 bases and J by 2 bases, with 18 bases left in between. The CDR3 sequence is CSVGASLIVTDTQYF. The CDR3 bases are TGCAGCGTGGGGGCTAGCCTAATCGTCACAGATACGCAGTATTTT.

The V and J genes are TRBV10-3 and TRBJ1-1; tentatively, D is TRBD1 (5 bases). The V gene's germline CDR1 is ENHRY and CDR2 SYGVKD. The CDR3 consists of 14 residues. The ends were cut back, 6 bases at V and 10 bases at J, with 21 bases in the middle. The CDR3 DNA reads TGTGCCATCAGCCGGGACGCACCCTCCGGGGGAGCTTTCTTT. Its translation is CAISRDAPSGGAFF.

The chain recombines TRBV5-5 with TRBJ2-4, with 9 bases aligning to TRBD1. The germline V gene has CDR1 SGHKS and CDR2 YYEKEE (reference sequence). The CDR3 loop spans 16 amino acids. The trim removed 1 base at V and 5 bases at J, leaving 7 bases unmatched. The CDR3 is CASSLSAGQGQNIQYF. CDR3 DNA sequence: TGTGCCAGCAGCTTGTCCGCGGGACAGGGCCAAAACATTCAGTACTTC.

CDR3 sequence: CASSQARGLAGVSPAGELFF. CDR3 bases: TGCGCCAGCAGCCAAGCCCGAGGACTAGCGGGGGTTTCACCGGCCGGGGAGCTGTTTTTT. V is TRBV4-1 and J is TRBJ2-2; 13 bases line up with TRBD2. Germline values: CDR1 MGHRA, CDR2 YSYEKL. V gave up 1 base and J gave up 6 bases; unmatched junction bases: 14. CDR3 length: 20 residues.

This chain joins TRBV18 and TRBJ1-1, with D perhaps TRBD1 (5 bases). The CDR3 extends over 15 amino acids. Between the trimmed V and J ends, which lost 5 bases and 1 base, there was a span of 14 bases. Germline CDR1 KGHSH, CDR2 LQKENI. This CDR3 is CASSAANGQNTEAFF. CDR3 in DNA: TGTGCCAGCTCAGCGGCAAATGGACAGAACACTGAAGCTTTCTTT.

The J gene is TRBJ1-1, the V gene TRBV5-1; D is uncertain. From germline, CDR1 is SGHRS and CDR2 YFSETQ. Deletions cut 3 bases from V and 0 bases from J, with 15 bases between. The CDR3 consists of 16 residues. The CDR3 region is CASSSGGTALNTEAFF. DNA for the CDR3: TGCGCCAGCAGCTCCGGAGGTACGGCTTTGAACACTGAAGCTTTCTTT.

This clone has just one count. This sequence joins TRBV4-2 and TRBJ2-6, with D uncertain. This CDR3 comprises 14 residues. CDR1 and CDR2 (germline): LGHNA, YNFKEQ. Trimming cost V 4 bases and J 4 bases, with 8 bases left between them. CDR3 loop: CASSPYWGANVLTF. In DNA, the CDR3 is TGTGCCAGCAGCCCCTACTGGGGGGCCAACGTCCTGACTTTC.

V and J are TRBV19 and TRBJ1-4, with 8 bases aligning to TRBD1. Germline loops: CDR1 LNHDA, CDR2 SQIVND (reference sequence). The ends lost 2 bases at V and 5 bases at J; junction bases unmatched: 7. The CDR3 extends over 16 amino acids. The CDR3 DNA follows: TGTGCCAGTAGTATACCCCGGGACAGGAAAAATGAAAAACTGTTTTTT. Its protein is CASSIPRDRKNEKLFF.

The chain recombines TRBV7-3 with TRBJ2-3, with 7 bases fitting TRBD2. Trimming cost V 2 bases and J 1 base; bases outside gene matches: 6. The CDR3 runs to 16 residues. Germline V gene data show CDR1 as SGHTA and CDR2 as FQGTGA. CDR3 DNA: TGTGCCAGCAGCTTATATGGTAGCGGGCGCACAGATACGCAGTATTTT. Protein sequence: CASSLYGSGRTDTQYF. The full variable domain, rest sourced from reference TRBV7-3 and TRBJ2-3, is GAGVSQTPSNKVTEKGKYVELRCDPISGHTALYWYRQSLGQGPEFLIYFQGTGAADDSGLPNDRFFAVRPEGSVSTLKIQRTERGDSAVYLCASSLYGSGRTDTQYFGPGTRLTVL.

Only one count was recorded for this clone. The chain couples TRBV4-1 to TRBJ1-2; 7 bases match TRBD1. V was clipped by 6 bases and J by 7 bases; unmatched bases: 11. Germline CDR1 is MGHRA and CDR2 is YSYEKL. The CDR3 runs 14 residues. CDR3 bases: TGCGCCAGCAGAAGCCGGACAGGAAATAGTGGCTACACCTTC. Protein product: CASRSRTGNSGYTF.

CDR3 sequence: CASSHRYGGHNYQPQHF. In nucleotides, the CDR3 is TGTGCCAGTAGCCACAGATACGGGGGTCACAATTATCAGCCCCAGCATTTT. The J gene is TRBJ1-5, the V gene TRBV19, with D possibly being TRBD1 (5 bases). The CDR3 has 17 amino acids. Trimming took 6 bases from V and 5 from J, leaving 23 bases between them. Germline CDR1 reads LNHDA; CDR2 reads SQIVND (reference sequence).